The 5 T cell receptor beta chains in this list originate from one sample, sequenced in a study of technical replicates of blood from a few donors. Sequencing used immunoSEQ multiplex PCR; TCRdb keeps in-frame clones, though not all of them. The data show fewer than 100,000 clones, with approximately 97% seen just once and 0.18% held by the top ten. The sample consisted of T cells isolated from PBMCs. The receptors stem from a human donor in good health.

The J gene is TRBJ1-6, the V gene TRBV2; 9 nucleotides line up with TRBD1. CDR3 length: 16 residues. After removal of 5 bases from V and 6 bases from J, the junction contained 8 bases not matched to a gene. Per the germline V gene, CDR1 is SNHLY and CDR2 is FYNNEI. CDR3 region: CASSTHRGLGNSPLHF. CDR3 coding DNA: TGTGCCAGCAGTACACACAGGGGGCTTGGTAATTCACCCCTCCACTTT.

V and J are TRBV28 and TRBJ1-5; possibly TRBD1 for D (5 bases). Trimming took off 8 bases at V and 1 base at J, with 15 bases between the two ends. Per germline, CDR1 MDHEN and CDR2 SYDVKM. This CDR3 spans 15 amino acids. The CDR3 sequence: CASPQRDSSNQPQHF. The CDR3 DNA is TGTGCCAGCCCCCAGCGCGACAGCAGCAATCAGCCCCAGCATTTT.

The chain recombines TRBV4-1 with TRBJ2-3; 7 bases line up with TRBD2. Germline loops: CDR1 MGHRA, CDR2 YSYEKL. V was pared by 1 base and J by 3 bases, with 1 base of the junction left unmatched. This CDR3 comprises 14 residues. The CDR3 nucleotides read TGCGCCAGCAGCCAAGGAGCGGGGACAGATACGCAGTATTTT. Its translation is CASSQGAGTDTQYF.

This sequence joins TRBV12-5 and TRBJ2-1; 8 nucleotides align to TRBD2. This CDR3 has 13 amino acids. Germline CDR1 reads LGHNT; CDR2 reads FRNRAP. After removal of 3 bases from V and 10 bases from J, the junction contained 5 bases not matched to a gene. CDR3 DNA sequence: TGTGCTAGTGGTTTCGGCGGGGGGCGGGAGCAGTTCTTC. It encodes CASGFGGGREQFF.

This clone was picked up one time. The DNA of the CDR3 is TGTGCCAGCAGCTCGGACTGGAAGGCCTACGAGCAGTACTTC. Amino acid sequence: CASSSDWKAYEQYF. The chain uses TRBV11-2 and TRBJ2-7, with a weak D call TRBD2 (5 bases). The CDR3 sequence is 14 residues long. V was shortened by 4 bases and J by 2 bases, with 12 bases between the two germline ends. The germline V gene has CDR1 SGHAT and CDR2 FQNNGV.